The T cell receptor beta chain described here comes from a study of blood T cell repertoires in COVID-19. This table comes from immunoSEQ multiplex PCR, and its TCRdb copy is limited to in-frame clones, with some not included. The sample has about 99,000 clones, approximately 85% seen once. The V end lost 3 bases, the J end lost 6 bases, and 17 bases lay between the germline ends. There are 15 residues in the CDR3. Germline V gene data show CDR1 as MGHDK and CDR2 as SYGVNS. The receptor comes from an elderly woman with active or convalescent COVID-19. V and J are TRBV25-1 and TRBJ2-5, with a possible D match to TRBD2 (6 bases). Sample: peripheral blood. The CDR3, as DNA: TGTGCCAGCAGTGACTCGGACTACGCCGGGAAGACCCAGTACTTC. Protein product: CASSDSDYAGKTQYF. Together with reference TRBV25-1 and TRBJ2-5, the CDR3 gives the full variable domain: EADIYQTPRYLVIGTGKKITLECSQTMGHDKMYWYQQDPGMELHLIHYSYGVNSTEKGDLSSESTVSRIRTEHFPLTLESARPSHTSQYLCASSDSDYAGKTQYFGPGTRLLVL.